One sample yielded the 26 T cell receptor beta chains listed below, sequenced in a study of blood T cells in healthy people across ages. The use of a sample-barcoded 5' primer and a J-beta primer mix characterized a second PCR of roughly 7 to 12 cycles. In TCRdb, the 5' RACE reads were re-called with MiXCR into one record per CDR3 protein. The sample lists hundreds of thousands of distinct CDR3 sequences, roughly three fifths occurring once. The sample consisted of blood. The receptors stem from a man between 35 and 55 years old in good health.

The rearrangement uses TRBV25-1 and TRBJ2-1; D is ambiguous. The CDR3 is 15 amino acids. The germline V gene encodes CDR1 MGHDK and CDR2 SYGVNS. V was shortened by 3 bases and J by 5 bases, with 14 bases between the two germline ends. CDR3 DNA sequence: TGTGCCAGCAGTGATAATTCCCAGGTAGACAATGAGCAGTTCTTC. It specifies CASSDNSQVDNEQFF.

The V gene is TRBV14, the J gene TRBJ2-7, with 7 positions matching TRBD2. Germline V gene data show CDR1 as SGHDN and CDR2 as FVKESK. There are 13 residues in the CDR3. The J segment lost 10 bases and the V segment lost 0 bases, leaving 6 bases of the junction unmatched. This CDR3 reads CASSQDRTSIQYF. In nucleotides, the CDR3 is TGTGCCAGCAGCCAAGATCGGACTAGTATTCAGTACTTC.

As regards this clonotype: Sequence at one end of the junction differs from germline and may be a read error. The chain has TRBV5-1 and TRBJ2-1; possible D gene TRBD1, 6 bases. The J call could be wrong; TRBJ2-7 is a better fit for the DNA end. Per germline, CDR1 SGHRS and CDR2 YFSETQ. CDR3 length: 15 amino acids. The CDR3 region is CASNLEDSPYNEQYF. The CDR3 DNA reads TGCGCCAGCAACTTGGAGGACAGTCCCTACAATGAGCAGTACTTC.

The rearrangement uses TRBV29-1 and TRBJ1-1; TRBD1 might be the D (5 bases). The CDR3 has 13 amino acids. From germline, CDR1 is SQVTM and CDR2 ANQGSEA. Between the trimmed V and J ends, which lost 4 bases and 1 base, there was a span of 10 bases. CDR3 DNA sequence: TGCAGCGTTGGGGCGGGGGAGAACACTGAAGCTTTCTTT. Its protein is CSVGAGENTEAFF.

The chain uses TRBV7-9 and TRBJ2-7, with a weak D call TRBD2 (6 bases). The DNA matches TRBJ2-5 better at its end, which makes the J call doubtful. The CDR3 is 16 residues long. Germline values: CDR1 SEHNR, CDR2 FQNEAQ (reference sequence). DNA of the CDR3: TGTGCCAGCAGCTCAGCGCGGGAAGGCCCAAGAGAGACCCAGTACTTC. This codes for CASSSAREGPRETQYF.

The CDR3 DNA reads as TGTGCCAGCAGTGAGAGTAGCTTGGATACGCAGTATTTT. It encodes CASSESSLDTQYF. The rearrangement joins TRBV2 to TRBJ2-3; D gene uncertain. The CDR3 totals 13 residues. Germline V CDR1 and CDR2: SNHLY, FYNNEI. Trimming removed 3 bases from V and 6 bases from J, with 10 bases in between.

This clonotype has more than one count but fewer than ten. The genes are TRBV6-5 and TRBJ2-7; D possibly corresponds to TRBD2 (6 bases). The CDR3 contains 15 residues. Germline V gene data show CDR1 as MNHEY and CDR2 as SVGAGI. V gave up 5 bases and J gave up 5 bases, with 19 bases separating them. CDR3 sequence (DNA): TGTGCCAGCAGTGCCGCGGGACTCCCTTGGGACGAGCAGTACTTC. It translates to CASSAAGLPWDEQYF.

The rearrangement joins TRBV29-1 to TRBJ1-1; tentatively, D is TRBD1 (6 bases). V was shortened by 0 bases and J by 10 bases, with 12 bases between the two germline ends. The CDR3 is 12 residues long. CDR1 and CDR2 from the germline V gene are SQVTM and ANQGSEA. The CDR3 protein is CSVEEGAETAFF. The CDR3 DNA reads TGCAGCGTTGAAGAGGGGGCCGAGACAGCTTTCTTT. The whole variable domain, filled in from reference TRBV29-1 and TRBJ1-1, reads SAVISQKPSRDICQRGTSLTIQCQVDSQVTMMFWYRQQPGQSLTLIATANQGSEATYESGFVIDKFPISRPNLTFSTLTVSNMSPEDSSIYLCSVEEGAETAFFGQGTRLTVV.

The chain recombines TRBV27 with TRBJ2-7, with 9 bases fitting TRBD1. J was trimmed by 4 bases and V by 5 bases; bases with no gene match: 15. This CDR3 is 17 amino acids long. From germline, CDR1 is MNHEY and CDR2 SMNVEV (reference sequence). CDR3 region: CASSATGTGFVGYEQYF. As DNA, the CDR3 is TGTGCCAGCAGTGCCACCGGGACAGGGTTTGTAGGGTACGAGCAGTACTTC.

In this sample, this clonotype turned up a few times. V and J are TRBV5-1 and TRBJ2-7, with a tentative D call TRBD1 (6 bases). Germline V gene data show CDR1 as SGHRS and CDR2 as YFSETQ. The CDR3 totals 14 residues. The V end was cut by 4 bases, the J end by 2 bases, with 13 bases between. CDR3 nucleotides: TGCGCCAGCAGCACCGGACAGCCGCCCTACGAGCAGTACTTC. Translation: CASSTGQPPYEQYF.

The J gene is TRBJ2-1, the V gene TRBV7-3, with a possible D match to TRBD1 (8 bases). This CDR3 spans 18 amino acids. Germline V lookup: CDR1 SGHTA, CDR2 FQGTGA. V was pared by 1 base and J by 4 bases, with 20 bases between. CDR3 amino acids: CASSLMPNRGGLYNEQFF. The CDR3 DNA reads as TGTGCCAGCAGCTTAATGCCCAACAGGGGGGGGCTTTACAATGAGCAGTTCTTC.

This chain uses TRBV15 with TRBJ2-3; tentative D call: TRBD2 (6 bases). Per germline, CDR1 LNHNV and CDR2 YYDKDF (reference sequence). CDR3 length: 16 residues. Trimming stripped 0 bases from V and 2 bases from J, with 12 bases between. The CDR3 DNA reads TGTGCCACCAGCAGAGATCTGGGGAGGTTCACAGATACGCAGTATTTT. It is translated as CATSRDLGRFTDTQYF.

The V call is TRBV11-3, the J call TRBJ2-2, with 10 bases matching TRBD2. CDR3 length: 15 residues. Per the germline V gene, CDR1 is SGHNT and CDR2 is YENEEA. Unmatched junction bases numbered 4, after V lost 3 bases and J lost 6 bases. The CDR3 sequence is CASSLASGSSGELFF. The CDR3 DNA sequence: TGTGCCAGCAGCTTGGCTAGCGGGAGCTCCGGGGAGCTGTTTTTT. The complete variable domain, with remaining parts taken from reference TRBV11-3 and TRBJ2-2, reads EAGVVQSPRYKIIEKKQPVAFWCNPISGHNTLYWYLQNLGQGPELLIRYENEEAVDDSQLPKDRFSAERLKGVDSTLKIQPAELGDSAVYLCASSLASGSSGELFFGEGSRLTVL.

A single count supports this clonotype. The V gene is TRBV20-1, the J gene TRBJ2-3; TRBD1 matches 8 bases. This CDR3 has 13 amino acids. Germline lookup yields CDR1 DFQATT and CDR2 SNEGSKA (reference sequence). V lost 6 bases and J lost 4; bases outside the gene matches: 6. The CDR3 here is CSAADRGADTQYF. CDR3 DNA: TGCAGTGCCGCTGACAGGGGTGCAGATACGCAGTATTTT.

J is TRBJ1-1 and V is TRBV6-1; no reliable D call. V was pared by 0 bases and J by 7 bases, with 3 bases between. The CDR3 covers 11 residues. Looked up from germline, CDR1 is MNHNS and CDR2 is SASEGT. The CDR3 DNA reads TGTGCCAGCAGTGAAGCGGGTGAAGCTTTCTTT. This translates into CASSEAGEAFF.

This clonotype has a handful of counts. This chain joins TRBV27 and TRBJ2-1; 12 nucleotides line up with TRBD1. After removal of 2 bases from V and 9 bases from J, the junction contained 8 bases not matched to a gene. The CDR3 has 16 residues. The V gene's germline CDR1 is MNHEY and CDR2 SMNVEV (reference sequence). CDR3 protein: CASSLTGTGGPPEQFF. CDR3 DNA sequence: TGTGCCAGCAGTTTAACCGGGACAGGGGGCCCCCCTGAGCAGTTCTTC.

This clonotype was detected only a few times. V gene TRBV11-2 combines with J gene TRBJ2-1; no clear D gene. CDR1 is SGHAT, CDR2 FQNNGV, per germline. CDR3 length equals 14 residues. With 0 bases removed from V and 2 bases from J, the gap between germline ends came to 5 bases. The DNA for the CDR3 is TGTGCCAGCAGCTTAGAAGAGGCCTACAATGAGCAGTTCTTC. This sequence encodes CASSLEEAYNEQFF.

The rearrangement uses TRBV5-1 and TRBJ2-1; D remains ambiguous. From germline, CDR1 is SGHRS and CDR2 YFSETQ. The CDR3 is 18 residues long. Trimming took off 1 base at V and 0 bases at J, with 17 bases between the two ends. The CDR3 spells CASSLSEETRSSYNEQFF. The CDR3, as DNA: TGCGCCAGCAGCTTGTCCGAAGAGACACGTAGCTCCTACAATGAGCAGTTCTTC.

The chain has TRBV25-1 and TRBJ2-5; D uncertain. Per the germline V gene, CDR1 is MGHDK and CDR2 is SYGVNS. Between the trimmed V and J ends, which lost 1 base and 3 bases, there was a span of 18 bases. This CDR3 spans 17 amino acids. The CDR3 coding sequence is TGTGCCAGCAGTGAATTCGGCGGCGCCCCCGGTAAAGAGACCCAGTACTTC. It translates to CASSEFGGAPGKETQYF.

This clonotype was detected ten times or more. The chain recombines TRBV3-1 with TRBJ1-6; 8 bases match TRBD1. Per the germline V gene, CDR1 is LGHDT and CDR2 is YNNKEL (reference sequence). V shed 5 bases and J 7 bases; nucleotides not matched to a gene: 13. This CDR3 region has 17 residues. This CDR3 is CASSDKTGAGENSPLHF. The CDR3, as DNA: TGTGCCAGCAGCGATAAGACAGGGGCCGGGGAGAATTCACCCCTCCACTTT.

The chain uses TRBV20-1 and TRBJ1-4; 8 bases fit TRBD1. Trimming removed 0 bases from V and 7 bases from J; junction bases left unmatched: 7. This CDR3 has 15 amino acids. CDR1 is DFQATT and CDR2 is SNEGSKA in the germline V gene (reference sequence). The CDR3 nucleotides read TGCAGTGCTAGAGATTTTCGGACAGGGAGTGAAAAACTGTTTTTT. It translates to CSARDFRTGSEKLFF.

The V call is TRBV29-1, the J call TRBJ2-7; 10 nucleotides agree with TRBD1. Losses at the gene ends were 7 bases for V and 10 bases for J; bases not matched to a gene: 10. Germline CDR1 is SQVTM and CDR2 is ANQGSEA. There are 12 residues in the CDR3. The DNA for the CDR3 is TGCAGCGCCGGGACAGGGGCTAGCACCCAGTACTTC. This translates into CSAGTGASTQYF.

The rearrangement links TRBV4-2 to TRBJ1-6; 9 bases map to TRBD1. CDR3 size: 17 residues. Germline lookup yields CDR1 LGHNA and CDR2 YNFKEQ. The V segment lost 1 base and the J segment 10 bases; nucleotides outside the gene matches: 11. The CDR3 loop reads CASSQGTGQGLRSPLHF. The CDR3 coding sequence is TGTGCCAGCAGCCAAGGTACGGGACAGGGATTGAGGTCACCCCTCCACTTT.

Concerning this clonotype itself: A read error is possible here, since a much larger clone lies one base away. The V and J genes are TRBV20-1 and TRBJ2-5; 11 bases are a match to TRBD2. Per germline, CDR1 DFQATT and CDR2 SNEGSKA (reference sequence). The CDR3 runs to 15 residues. This CDR3 is CGASPGLAVQETQYF. As DNA, the CDR3 is TGCGGTGCTAGTCCGGGACTAGCGGTACAAGAGACCCAGTACTTC.

V gene TRBV4-2 combines with J gene TRBJ2-4; D is possibly TRBD1 (6 bases). The J call is doubtful: the DNA matches TRBJ2-7 better. This CDR3 has 16 residues. From germline, CDR1 is LGHNA and CDR2 YNFKEQ. This CDR3 is CASSQDPGRGRYEQYF. As DNA, the CDR3 is TGTGCCAGCAGCCAAGATCCCGGCAGGGGACGCTACGAGCAGTACTTC.

This clonotype was picked up a small number of times. The CDR3 bases are TGCAGTGCGGAAGGACAGGGAGAGACCCAGTACTTC. Protein sequence: CSAEGQGETQYF. The chain is built from TRBV20-1 and TRBJ2-5; 8 positions match TRBD1. Unmatched junction bases numbered 4, after V lost 6 bases and J lost 4 bases. Germline V gives CDR1 DFQATT, CDR2 SNEGSKA (reference sequence). This CDR3 comprises 12 residues.